The clone carrying this T cell receptor beta chain was seen a few times. Its matching antigen is unknown. The sample belongs to a study of identical twins. General observations from the study: Abundant beta clonotypes from cord blood bore fewer insertions; memory repertoires lacked this pattern.

A universal primer site came from template switching; cDNA carried unique molecular identifiers. Using its own MiXCR run on the 5' RACE reads, TCRdb lists one record per CDR3 protein. In the table there are roughly 1,500,000 distinct CDR3 sequences, about 32% of which are singletons. CDR1 MNHNY and CDR2 SVGAGI come from the germline V gene (reference sequence). The CDR3 contains 15 residues. V gave up 6 bases and J gave up 6 bases; unmatched junction bases: 10. The specimen was cord blood. The V call is TRBV6-6, the J call TRBJ1-4, with 7 bases matching TRBD1. The TCR originated in a newborn girl in good health. CDR3 protein: CASSHQMTGYEKLFF. CDR3 sequence (DNA): TGTGCCAGCAGCCACCAAATGACAGGGTATGAAAAACTGTTTTTT.